The count of the clone carrying this T cell receptor beta chain is one. In the authors' methods: Estimation of nucleated cell counts relied on the amplification of reference gene primers. Using immunoSEQ multiplex PCR, the repertoire was profiled, and TCRdb retains in-frame clones only, with some absent. The V and J calls and clone size were taken over from that table, and D and trimming were inferred from the DNA. The profile shows roughly 43,000 clones, roughly 90% of them singletons. This CDR3 spans 16 amino acids. Germline loops: CDR1 WSHSY, CDR2 SAAADI. Losses at the gene ends were 3 bases for V and 5 bases for J; bases not matched to a gene: 9. This sample is part of a study of blood T cell repertoires in COVID-19. On the study more broadly: COVID-19 samples, acute and convalescent, were from the United States, Italy and Spain. T cells, B-cell-depleted T cells, or PBMCs supplied cDNA or gDNA.

This chain links TRBV10-2 with TRBJ2-7; the match to TRBD1 covers 11 bases. The receptor was derived from a man between 60 and 70 years old with active COVID-19. Sequenced sample: peripheral blood. Here the CDR3 DNA reads TGCGCCAGCAGTGACTGGACAGGGGGCGCTGGGGACGAGCAGTACTTC. Its protein product is CASSDWTGGAGDEQYF.